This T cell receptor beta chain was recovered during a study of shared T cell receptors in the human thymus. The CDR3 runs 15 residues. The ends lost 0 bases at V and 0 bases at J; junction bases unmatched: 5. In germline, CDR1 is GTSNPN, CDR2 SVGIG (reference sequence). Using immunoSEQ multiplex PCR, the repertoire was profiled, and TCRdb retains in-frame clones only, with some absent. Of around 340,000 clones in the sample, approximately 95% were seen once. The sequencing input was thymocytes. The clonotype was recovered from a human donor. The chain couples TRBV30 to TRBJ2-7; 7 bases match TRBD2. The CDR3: CAWSVLSGVSYEQYF. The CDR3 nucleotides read TGTGCCTGGAGTGTACTAAGCGGGGTCTCCTACGAGCAGTACTTC.